This T cell receptor (beta chain) was observed in a study of blood T cell repertoires in COVID-19. Looking at the study overall: Samples taken during acute and convalescent COVID-19 were collected in the United States, Italy and Spain. Nucleic acid was either cDNA or gDNA, and it came from T cells, B-cell-depleted T cells, or PBMCs.

In the original analysis: Amplification of reference gene primers was used by the study to estimate nucleated cell counts. TCRdb's copy holds only in-frame clones and misses some; the assay was immunoSEQ multiplex PCR. V, J and clone size are those of that table, while D and trimming were read from the DNA. The sample contains approximately 50,000 clones, 65% to 90% of which appear only once. Source material: peripheral blood. The sequence came from a human donor in a cohort sampled during active COVID-19.

This chain's CDR3 is CASSERGWATDNSPLHF. The CDR3 bases are TGTGCCAGCAGTGAACGGGGTTGGGCAACCGATAATTCACCCCTCCACTTT. The V and J genes are TRBV6-1 and TRBJ1-6; D gene ambiguous. CDR1 is MNHNS, CDR2 SASEGT, per germline. V lost 2 bases and J 5 bases, leaving 16 bases between the germline ends. There are 17 residues in the CDR3.